This TCR beta chain was captured in a study of cytotoxic CD8 clonotypes in ibrutinib-treated CLL. General study points: Sampling times, which were not matched between the groups, differed between sustained-remission patients and progressing patients.

Using immunoSEQ multiplex PCR, the repertoire was profiled, and TCRdb retains in-frame clones only, with some absent. Of 130,000 or so clones in the sample, roughly 88% were seen once. The CDR3 loop spans 14 amino acids. The V and J ends lost 3 bases and 0 bases respectively, with 8 bases between them. Looked up from germline, CDR1 is SGHVS and CDR2 is FQNEAQ. On this clone itself: What it binds is unknown.

The origin of this receptor is a human donor with chronic lymphocytic leukemia. Sequencing was performed on PBMCs, taken after 24 months of ibrutinib treatment. V usage is TRBV7-8 and J usage is TRBJ1-1; possible D gene TRBD1, 5 bases. In DNA, the CDR3 is TGTGCCAGCAGCTTGGGACGTTTGAACACTGAAGCTTTCTTT. This gives the protein CASSLGRLNTEAFF.